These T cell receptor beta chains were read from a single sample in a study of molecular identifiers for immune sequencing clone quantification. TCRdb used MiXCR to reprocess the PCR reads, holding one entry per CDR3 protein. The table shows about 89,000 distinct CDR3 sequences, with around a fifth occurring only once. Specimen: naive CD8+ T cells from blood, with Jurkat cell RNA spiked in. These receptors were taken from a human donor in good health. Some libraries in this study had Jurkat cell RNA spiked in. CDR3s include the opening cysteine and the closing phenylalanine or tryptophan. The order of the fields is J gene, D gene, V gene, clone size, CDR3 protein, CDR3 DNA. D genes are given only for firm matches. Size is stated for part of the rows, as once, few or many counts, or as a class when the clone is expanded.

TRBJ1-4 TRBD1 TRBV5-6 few CASSLGDRANEKLFF TGTGCCAGCAGCTTGGGGGACAGGGCGAATGAAAAACTGTTTTTT
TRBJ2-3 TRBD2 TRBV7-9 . CASSLRLAPADTQYF TGTGCCAGCAGCTTACGACTAGCACCCGCAGATACGCAGTATTTT
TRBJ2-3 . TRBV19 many CASSIIGAGDTQYF TGTGCCAGTAGTATCATTGGGGCTGGGGATACGCAGTATTTT
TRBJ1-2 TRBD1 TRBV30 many CAWRDRSKDPNYGYTF TGTGCCTGGAGGGACAGGTCGAAGGACCCTAACTATGGCTACACCTTC
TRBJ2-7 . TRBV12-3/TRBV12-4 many CASSLYGASYEQYF TGTGCCAGCAGTTTATACGGGGCCTCCTACGAGCAGTACTTC
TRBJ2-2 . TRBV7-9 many CASSLVGGTGELFF TGTGCCAGCAGCTTAGTCGGAGGGACCGGGGAGCTGTTTTTT
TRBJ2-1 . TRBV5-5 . CASSFETRSSYNEQFF TGTGCCAGCAGCTTCGAGACTCGGAGCTCCTACAATGAGCAGTTCTTC
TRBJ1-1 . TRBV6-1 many CASSEAIGNSEAFF TGTGCCAGCAGTGAAGCAATAGGGAACTCTGAAGCTTTCTTT
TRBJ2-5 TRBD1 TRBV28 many CASSRDRGDTQYF TGTGCTAGCAGCCGGGACAGGGGGGACACCCAGTACTTT
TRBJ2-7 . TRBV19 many CASSIAGHTYEQYF TGTGCCAGTAGTATTGCGGGACACACCTACGAGCAGTACTTC
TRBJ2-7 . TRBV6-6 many CASNSKGVLTYEQYF TGTGCCAGCAACTCGAAGGGGGTTCTAACCTACGAGCAGTACTTC
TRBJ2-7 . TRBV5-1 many CASRGERGSYEQYF TGCGCCAGCAGGGGGGAGAGGGGCTCCTACGAGCAGTACTTC
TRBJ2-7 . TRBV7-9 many CASSLSPDNWDDEQYF TGTGCCAGCAGCTTATCCCCAGACAACTGGGATGACGAGCAGTACTTC
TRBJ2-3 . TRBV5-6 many CASSLSGTVTSTDTQYF TGTGCCAGCAGCCTCTCCGGGACCGTCACTAGCACAGATACGCAGTATTTT
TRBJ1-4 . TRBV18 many CASSPSWRGEKLFF TGTGCCAGCTCACCGAGCTGGAGGGGTGAAAAACTGTTTTTT
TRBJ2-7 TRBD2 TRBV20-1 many CSARLASYEQYF TGCAGTGCCCGACTAGCTTCCTACGAGCAGTACTTC
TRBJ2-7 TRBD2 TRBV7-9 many CASSLGASGNPYEQYF TGTGCCAGCAGCTTAGGTGCTAGCGGGAACCCCTACGAGCAGTACTTC
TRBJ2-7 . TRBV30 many CAWGALTHYEQYF TGTGCCTGGGGGGCCCTAACACACTACGAGCAGTACTTC
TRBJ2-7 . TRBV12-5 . CASGLGGSYEQYF TGTGCTAGTGGTTTGGGGGGTTCCTACGAGCAGTACTTC
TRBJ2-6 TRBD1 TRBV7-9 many CASSLTGGTGASSGANVLTF TGTGCCAGCAGCTTAACTGGCGGGACAGGGGCCTCCTCTGGGGCCAACGTCCTGACTTTC
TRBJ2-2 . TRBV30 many CAWTGNTGELFF TGTGCCTGGACAGGGAACACCGGGGAGCTGTTTTTT
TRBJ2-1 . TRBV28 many CASSLDEQFF TGTGCCAGCAGCTTAGATGAGCAGTTCTTC
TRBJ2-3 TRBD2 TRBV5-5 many CASSPTPQGGLAGVDTQYF TGTGCCAGCAGCCCTACCCCGCAGGGCGGTCTAGCGGGAGTAGATACGCAGTATTTT
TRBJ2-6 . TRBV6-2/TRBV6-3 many CASSYLMTGIGANVLTF TGTGCCAGCAGTTACTTAATGACTGGTATCGGGGCCAACGTCCTGACTTTC
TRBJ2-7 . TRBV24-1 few CATSDSRKKSYEQYF TGTGCCACCAGTGATTCTAGGAAGAAATCCTACGAGCAGTACTTC
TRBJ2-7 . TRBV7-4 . CASSYLGQAGEQYF TGTGCCAGCAGCTACCTCGGACAGGCGGGGGAGCAGTACTTC
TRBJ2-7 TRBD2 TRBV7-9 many CASRLAGAYEQYF TGTGCCAGCAGGTTAGCGGGGGCCTACGAGCAGTACTTC
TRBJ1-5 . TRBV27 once CASSLGAGNNQPQHF TGTGCCAGCAGTTTAGGGGCGGGAAACAATCAGCCCCAGCATTTT
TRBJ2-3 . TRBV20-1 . CSASWVEISTDTQYF TGCAGTGCGAGTTGGGTGGAGATTAGCACAGATACGCAGTATTTT
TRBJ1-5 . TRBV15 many CATSSRRAAGANNQPQHF TGTGCCACCAGCAGTAGACGGGCCGCCGGGGCCAACAATCAGCCCCAGCATTTT
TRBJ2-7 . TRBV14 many CASSQEITGNPTPGQYF TGTGCCAGCAGCCAAGAAATAACTGGGAACCCAACTCCCGGGCAGTACTTC
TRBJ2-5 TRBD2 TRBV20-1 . CSADETSGYQETQYF TGCAGTGCTGACGAGACTAGCGGTTACCAAGAGACCCAGTACTTC
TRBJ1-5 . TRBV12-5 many CASGLAGIFPHQPQHF TGTGCTAGTGGTCTCGCGGGCATATTTCCCCATCAGCCCCAGCATTTT
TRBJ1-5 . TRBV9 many CASNEAGGGNQPQHF TGTGCCAGCAACGAAGCCGGGGGAGGCAATCAGCCCCAGCATTTT
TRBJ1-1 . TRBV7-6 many CASSPRRTGSDTEAFF TGTGCCAGCAGCCCGAGGCGAACAGGGTCAGACACTGAAGCTTTCTTT
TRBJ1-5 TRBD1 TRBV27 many CASSLGTGEQPQHF TGTGCCAGCAGTTTAGGGACAGGGGAACAGCCCCAGCATTTT
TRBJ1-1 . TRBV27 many CASSLSPGLSTEAFF TGTGCCAGCAGTTTATCCCCCGGTTTGAGCACTGAAGCTTTCTTT
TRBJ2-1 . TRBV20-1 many CSARDSGGTEAYNEQFF TGCAGTGCTAGAGACTCCGGCGGGACAGAAGCCTACAATGAGCAGTTCTTC
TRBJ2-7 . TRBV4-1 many CASSQELRTQPPHEQYF TGCGCCAGCAGCCAAGAATTAAGGACACAACCACCCCACGAGCAGTACTTC
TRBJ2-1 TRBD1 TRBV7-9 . CASSPPGDRVGYNEQFF TGTGCCAGCAGCCCCCCTGGGGACAGGGTGGGATACAATGAGCAGTTCTTC
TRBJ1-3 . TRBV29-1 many CSVPGLGNTIYF TGCAGCGTCCCCGGGTTGGGAAACACCATATATTTT